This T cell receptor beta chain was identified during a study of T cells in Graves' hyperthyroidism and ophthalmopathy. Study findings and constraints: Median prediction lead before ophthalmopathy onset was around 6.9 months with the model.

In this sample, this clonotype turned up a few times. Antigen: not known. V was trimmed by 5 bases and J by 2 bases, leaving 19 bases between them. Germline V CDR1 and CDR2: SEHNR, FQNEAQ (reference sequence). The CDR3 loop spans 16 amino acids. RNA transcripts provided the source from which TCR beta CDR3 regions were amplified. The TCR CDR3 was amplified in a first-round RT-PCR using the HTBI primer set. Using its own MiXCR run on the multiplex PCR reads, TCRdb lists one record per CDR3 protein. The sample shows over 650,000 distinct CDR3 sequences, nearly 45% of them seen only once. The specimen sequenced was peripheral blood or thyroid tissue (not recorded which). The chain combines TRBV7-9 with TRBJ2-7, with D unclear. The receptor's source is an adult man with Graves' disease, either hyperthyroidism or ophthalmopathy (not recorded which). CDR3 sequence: CASSPPLAGVAYEQYF. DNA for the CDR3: TGTGCCAGCAGCCCCCCCCTGGCCGGAGTAGCCTACGAGCAGTACTTC.